This T cell receptor (beta chain) was captured in a study of blood T cell repertoires in COVID-19. Study in general: Some COVID-19 samples were acute and others convalescent; all came from the United States, Italy and Spain. PBMCs, B-cell-depleted T cells, or T cells were the source of the cDNA or gDNA that made up the material.

Original data processing: From reference gene primer amplification, estimates of nucleated cell counts were derived. The table came from immunoSEQ multiplex PCR; TCRdb's copy has only in-frame clones and leaves some out. That table supplies the V and J calls and clone size; D and trimming were determined from the DNA. This sample has under 200,000 clones; 90% occur once, and the top ten carry about 0.54%. This receptor was identified in a man in his fifties or sixties with acute or convalescent COVID-19. Sequencing input: peripheral blood.

CDR3 DNA: TGCAGCGTTGAGAAGGGGCGGGGGGCCAACGTCCTGACTTTC. Protein: CSVEKGRGANVLTF. The rearrangement joins TRBV29-1 to TRBJ2-6, with D perhaps matching TRBD1 (5 bases). Germline CDR1 is SQVTM and CDR2 is ANQGSEA. The CDR3 totals 14 residues. V lost 3 bases and J lost 4, with 10 bases in between.